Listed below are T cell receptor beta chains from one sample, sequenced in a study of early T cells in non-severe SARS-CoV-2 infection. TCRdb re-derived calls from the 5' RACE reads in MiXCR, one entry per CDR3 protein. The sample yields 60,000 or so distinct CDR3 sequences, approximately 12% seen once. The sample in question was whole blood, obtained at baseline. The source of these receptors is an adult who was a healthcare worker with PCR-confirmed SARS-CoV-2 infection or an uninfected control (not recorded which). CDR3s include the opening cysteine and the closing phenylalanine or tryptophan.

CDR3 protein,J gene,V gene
CASSFRHPVTYEQYF,TRBJ2-7,TRBV28
CASSYTGLSSTGELFF,TRBJ2-2,TRBV6-5
CASSEVRGGYEQYF,TRBJ2-7,TRBV2
CASSSDIIPFEAFF,TRBJ1-1,TRBV7-9
CASSLGSGGPYEQYF,TRBJ2-7,TRBV11-2
CASSRVKGTEYEQYF,TRBJ2-7,TRBV28
CASSQGTRGDEQYF,TRBJ2-7,TRBV3-1
CASSPPSYNEQFF,TRBJ2-1,TRBV5-4
CASSFSQGGNQPQHF,TRBJ1-5,TRBV7-9
CASSGDLWETQYF,TRBJ2-5,TRBV12-3/TRBV12-4
CASRSPRDLNEKLFF,TRBJ1-4,TRBV12-3/TRBV12-4
CASSSYSDSPLHF,TRBJ1-6,TRBV7-2
CASSLAPQGNTGELFF,TRBJ2-2,TRBV5-1
CASSYSGRTEAFF,TRBJ1-1,TRBV6-5
CASIKQGSSGANILTF,TRBJ2-6,TRBV6-6
CASSGRTSGGSSPSGELFF,TRBJ2-2,TRBV4-1
CASSPSGTGPYEQYF,TRBJ2-7,TRBV6-2/TRBV6-3
CASSDRTAPSLYGYTF,TRBJ1-2,TRBV6-5
CATSDQTSDTGELFF,TRBJ2-2,TRBV24-1
CSARGSPSTDTQYF,TRBJ2-3,TRBV20-1
CASSPSRTGELFF,TRBJ2-2,TRBV6-6
CASSFRDTSSYEQYF,TRBJ2-7,TRBV7-2
CASSPGLAGGPDEQFF,TRBJ2-1,TRBV6-4
CAWSVTYEQYF,TRBJ2-7,TRBV30
CASNQEGRFYNEQFF,TRBJ2-1,TRBV3-1
CASRGQGGEAFF,TRBJ1-1,TRBV25-1
CASSLGTGANVLTF,TRBJ2-6,TRBV13
CASSGTGLAGVKYEQYF,TRBJ2-7,TRBV6-6
CASGDYTSTYNEQFF,TRBJ2-1,TRBV2
CATSTGSTSGANVLTF,TRBJ2-6,TRBV15
CASSYEAAGDNSPLHF,TRBJ1-6,TRBV6-5
CATNPGERDEQFF,TRBJ2-1,TRBV6-1
CASSPLDRGEKLFF,TRBJ1-4,TRBV27
CATSSSGQATDTQYF,TRBJ2-3,TRBV15
CASSQAAAGPYEQYF,TRBJ2-7,TRBV3-1
CASSQDRGVFHEQYF,TRBJ2-7,TRBV4-2
CASNPGGGGTGELFF,TRBJ2-2,TRBV6-2/TRBV6-3
CASTVTGSNTEAFF,TRBJ1-1,TRBV6-2/TRBV6-3
CASSYGSGGNRNEQFF,TRBJ2-1,TRBV19
CASSQDLGQPLMNTEAFF,TRBJ1-1,TRBV3-1
CASGEQGGSTEAFF,TRBJ1-1,TRBV7-9
CSVLSGANVLTF,TRBJ2-6,TRBV29-1
CSASGTGSTEAFF,TRBJ1-1,TRBV20-1
CAIGRATTNTGELFF,TRBJ2-2,TRBV10-3
CASRSLGVETQYF,TRBJ2-5,TRBV28
CSAGGGTEAFF,TRBJ1-1,TRBV20-1
CASSFGLAGEQYF,TRBJ2-7,TRBV11-3
CASSTPDEQYF,TRBJ2-7,TRBV28
CASLPGREWDTQYF,TRBJ2-3,TRBV7-2
CASSARNSNQPQHF,TRBJ1-5,TRBV2
CASSHADRGMFNEQFF,TRBJ2-1,TRBV4-3
CASSSGGAGEKLFF,TRBJ1-4,TRBV12-3/TRBV12-4
CASSLGTSGTNEQFF,TRBJ2-1,TRBV7-2
CASLASGAATYNEQFF,TRBJ2-1,TRBV27
CSAERESDTQYF,TRBJ2-3,TRBV29-1
CASSPGTAENTIYF,TRBJ1-3,TRBV7-6
CASLFRDRDGMEQYF,TRBJ2-7,TRBV6-1